A selection of T cell receptor beta chains follows, all from one sample in a study of T cells after yellow fever vaccination. TCRdb called the 5' RACE reads again in MiXCR, with one record for every CDR3 protein. The sample yields 300,000 to 400,000 distinct CDR3 sequences, about 8.7% seen once. The material was PBMCs, obtained on the day of the first yellow fever vaccination. The receptors shown here come from a man between 18 and 29 years old who received the YFV17D yellow fever vaccine. The CDR3 runs from the conserved cysteine through the conserved F or W. D genes are given only for firm matches. Clone size is shown for a subset of rows, as once, few, many or a class of expanded clone.

d_call: .
j_call: TRBJ2-1
clone_size: many
v_call: TRBV20-1
cdr3_aa: CSARDRGRWYNEQFF
cdr3_nt: TGCAGTGCTAGAGATCGGGGGCGGTGGTACAATGAGCAGTTCTTC

d_call: .
j_call: TRBJ1-3
clone_size: .
v_call: TRBV5-1
cdr3_aa: CASRSTAGNTIYF
cdr3_nt: TGCGCCAGCCGTAGCACTGCAGGAAACACCATATATTTT

d_call: .
j_call: TRBJ1-1
clone_size: .
v_call: TRBV6-1
cdr3_aa: CASRLRVNTEAFF
cdr3_nt: TGTGCCAGCCGACTCCGGGTGAACACTGAAGCTTTCTTT

d_call: TRBD1
j_call: TRBJ1-5
clone_size: .
v_call: TRBV9
cdr3_aa: CASSSDRGPQHF
cdr3_nt: TGTGCCAGCAGCTCGGACAGGGGGCCCCAGCATTTT

d_call: TRBD2
j_call: TRBJ2-5
clone_size: few
v_call: TRBV5-5
cdr3_aa: CASSLYAGGAQETQYF
cdr3_nt: TGTGCCAGCAGCTTGTATGCCGGGGGGGCCCAAGAGACCCAGTACTTC

d_call: TRBD2
j_call: TRBJ2-3
clone_size: .
v_call: TRBV7-3
cdr3_aa: CASSLGLAGTTDTQYF
cdr3_nt: TGTGCCAGCAGCTTGGGACTAGCGGGGACCACAGATACGCAGTATTTT

d_call: .
j_call: TRBJ2-3
clone_size: once
v_call: TRBV7-2
cdr3_aa: CASSQFITSTDTQYF
cdr3_nt: TGTGCCAGCAGCCAGTTTATTACTAGCACAGATACGCAGTATTTT

d_call: .
j_call: TRBJ2-3
clone_size: many
v_call: TRBV27
cdr3_aa: CASSSRQLTDTQYF
cdr3_nt: TGTGCCAGCAGTTCCCGACAGCTCACAGATACGCAGTATTTT

d_call: .
j_call: TRBJ2-5
clone_size: .
v_call: TRBV6-1
cdr3_aa: CASSYMETQYF
cdr3_nt: TGTGCCAGCAGTTATATGGAGACCCAGTACTTC

d_call: .
j_call: TRBJ2-1
clone_size: .
v_call: TRBV29-1
cdr3_aa: CSVELLYNEQFF
cdr3_nt: TGCAGCGTTGAATTACTTTACAATGAGCAGTTCTTC

d_call: .
j_call: TRBJ2-5
clone_size: .
v_call: TRBV6-1
cdr3_aa: CASSGSDGGAETQYF
cdr3_nt: TGTGCCAGCAGTGGATCCGATGGGGGTGCGGAGACCCAGTACTTC

d_call: .
j_call: TRBJ2-2
clone_size: many
v_call: TRBV12-3/TRBV12-4
cdr3_aa: CASSPPPGETGELFF
cdr3_nt: TGTGCCAGCAGCCCGCCCCCAGGAGAAACCGGGGAGCTGTTTTTT

d_call: TRBD1
j_call: TRBJ1-1
clone_size: .
v_call: TRBV19
cdr3_aa: CARVRGQTNTEAFF
cdr3_nt: TGTGCCAGGGTCCGGGGACAGACGAACACTGAAGCTTTCTTT

d_call: .
j_call: TRBJ1-2
clone_size: few
v_call: TRBV7-2
cdr3_aa: CASSSPAVSNYGYTF
cdr3_nt: TGTGCCAGCAGCTCCCCAGCAGTAAGCAACTATGGCTACACCTTC

d_call: .
j_call: TRBJ1-4
clone_size: .
v_call: TRBV20-1
cdr3_aa: CSARRMATNEKLFF
cdr3_nt: TGCAGTGCGCGTCGGATGGCAACTAATGAAAAACTGTTTTTT